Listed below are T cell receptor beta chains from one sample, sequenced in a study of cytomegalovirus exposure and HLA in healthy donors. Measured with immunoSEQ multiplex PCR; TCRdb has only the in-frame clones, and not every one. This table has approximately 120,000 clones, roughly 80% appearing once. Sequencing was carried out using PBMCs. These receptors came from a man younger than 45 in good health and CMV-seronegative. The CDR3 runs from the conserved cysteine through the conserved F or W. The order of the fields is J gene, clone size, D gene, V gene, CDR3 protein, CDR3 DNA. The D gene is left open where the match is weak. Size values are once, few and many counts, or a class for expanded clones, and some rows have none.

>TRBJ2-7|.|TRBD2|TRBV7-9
CASSREGLAVEQYF
TGTGCCAGCAGCCGAGAGGGACTAGCCGTCGAGCAGTACTTC
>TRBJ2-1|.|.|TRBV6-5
CASGGQYNEQFF
TGTGCCAGCGGGGGACAATACAATGAGCAGTTCTTC
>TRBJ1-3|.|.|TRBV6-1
CASSESPGSGNTIYF
TGTGCCAGCAGTGAATCCCCAGGCTCTGGAAACACCATATATTTT
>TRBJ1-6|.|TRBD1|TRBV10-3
CAIRLDRGNSPLHF
TGTGCCATCAGGCTCGACAGGGGTAATTCACCCCTCCACTTT
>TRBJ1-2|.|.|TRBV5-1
CASSSPVYGYTF
TGCGCCAGCAGCTCCCCAGTCTATGGCTACACCTTC
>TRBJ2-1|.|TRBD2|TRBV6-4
CASSPPRLAGRYNEQFF
TGTGCCAGCAGTCCACCACGACTAGCGGGGAGGTACAATGAGCAGTTCTTC
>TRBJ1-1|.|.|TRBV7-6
CASSLAALGGTEAFF
TGTGCCAGCAGCTTAGCCGCCTTAGGAGGCACTGAAGCTTTCTTT
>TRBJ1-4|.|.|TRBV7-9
CASSRSLTTNEKLFF
TGTGCCAGCAGCCGATCACTGACAACTAATGAAAAACTGTTTTTT
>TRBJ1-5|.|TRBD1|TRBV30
CAWSTGGGDQPQHF
TGTGCCTGGAGTACAGGGGGCGGAGATCAGCCCCAGCATTTT
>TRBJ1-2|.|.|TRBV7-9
CASSPGLSHYGYTF
TGTGCCAGCAGCCCGGGGTTATCCCACTATGGCTACACCTTC
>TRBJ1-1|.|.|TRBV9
CASSGGGTEAFF
TGTGCCAGCAGCGGGGGGGGCACTGAAGCTTTCTTT
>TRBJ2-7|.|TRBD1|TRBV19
CASSRTGPYEQYF
TGTGCCAGTAGCAGGACAGGGCCCTACGAGCAGTACTTC
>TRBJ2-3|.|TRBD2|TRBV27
CASFPGRGSGDTQYF
TGTGCCAGCTTCCCAGGGCGGGGGTCCGGAGATACGCAGTATTTT
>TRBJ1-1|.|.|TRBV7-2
CASSLGAGTPRDTEAFF
TGTGCCAGCAGCTTAGGTGCGGGGACTCCGAGGGACACTGAAGCTTTCTTT
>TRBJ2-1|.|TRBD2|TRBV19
CASSGGLAGSNEQFF
TGTGCCAGTAGTGGGGGACTAGCGGGATCCAATGAGCAGTTCTTC
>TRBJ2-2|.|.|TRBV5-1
CASSLAMNTGELFF
TGCGCCAGCAGCTTGGCTATGAACACCGGGGAGCTGTTTTTT
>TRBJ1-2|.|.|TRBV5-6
CASSLVRYGYTF
TGTGCCAGCAGCTTGGTGCGATATGGCTACACCTTC
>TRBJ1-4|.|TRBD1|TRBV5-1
CASSSRTGGGNEKLFF
TGCGCCAGCAGCTCACGGACAGGCGGGGGGAATGAAAAACTGTTTTTT
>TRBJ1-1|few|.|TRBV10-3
CAISRDRGRTEAFF
TGTGCCATCAGTAGGGACCGTGGGAGGACTGAAGCTTTCTTT
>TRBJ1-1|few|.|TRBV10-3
CAISSGGTEDFF
TGTGCCATCAGCTCCGGCGGCACTGAAGATTTCTTT
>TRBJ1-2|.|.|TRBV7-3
CASSQTFQGYGYTF
TGTGCCAGCAGCCAAACCTTTCAGGGCTATGGCTACACCTTC
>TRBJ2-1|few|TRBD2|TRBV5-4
CASSLVRTSGPNEQFF
TGTGCCAGCAGCTTGGTGAGGACTAGCGGCCCCAATGAGCAGTTCTTC
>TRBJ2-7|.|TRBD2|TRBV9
CASSTTSGRAYEQYF
TGTGCCAGCAGCACCACTAGCGGGAGGGCCTACGAGCAGTACTTC